This TCR beta chain was identified in a study of breast tumors, draining lymph nodes, adjacent tissues. TCRdb re-called the multiplex PCR reads through MiXCR, storing one row per CDR3 protein. The sample includes a few hundred thousand distinct CDR3 sequences, around 34% of them seen just once. The lymph nodes were axillary draining lymph nodes from breast cancer patients. This clonotype appeared a few times. The antigen remains unidentified. Notes on the study in general: Tumor T cell lymph node origin was a supported hypothesis, not proven. Most tumor T cells seemingly derive from lymph node, then expand in tumor.

The source of this sequence is a female donor with breast cancer. Some clones in this sample may be carry-over from other donors' samples. The sequencing sample was made of axillary lymph node tissue.

This chain's CDR3 is CASSFLSPGTGGLNQPQHF. The CDR3 DNA sequence: TGTGCCAGCAGTTTTTTATCTCCCGGGACAGGGGGACTCAATCAGCCCCAGCATTTT. This chain joins TRBV12-3 or TRBV12-4 and TRBJ1-5, with TRBD1 matching over 11 bases. V lost 3 bases and J lost 3; bases outside the gene matches: 13. The CDR3 runs to 19 residues.